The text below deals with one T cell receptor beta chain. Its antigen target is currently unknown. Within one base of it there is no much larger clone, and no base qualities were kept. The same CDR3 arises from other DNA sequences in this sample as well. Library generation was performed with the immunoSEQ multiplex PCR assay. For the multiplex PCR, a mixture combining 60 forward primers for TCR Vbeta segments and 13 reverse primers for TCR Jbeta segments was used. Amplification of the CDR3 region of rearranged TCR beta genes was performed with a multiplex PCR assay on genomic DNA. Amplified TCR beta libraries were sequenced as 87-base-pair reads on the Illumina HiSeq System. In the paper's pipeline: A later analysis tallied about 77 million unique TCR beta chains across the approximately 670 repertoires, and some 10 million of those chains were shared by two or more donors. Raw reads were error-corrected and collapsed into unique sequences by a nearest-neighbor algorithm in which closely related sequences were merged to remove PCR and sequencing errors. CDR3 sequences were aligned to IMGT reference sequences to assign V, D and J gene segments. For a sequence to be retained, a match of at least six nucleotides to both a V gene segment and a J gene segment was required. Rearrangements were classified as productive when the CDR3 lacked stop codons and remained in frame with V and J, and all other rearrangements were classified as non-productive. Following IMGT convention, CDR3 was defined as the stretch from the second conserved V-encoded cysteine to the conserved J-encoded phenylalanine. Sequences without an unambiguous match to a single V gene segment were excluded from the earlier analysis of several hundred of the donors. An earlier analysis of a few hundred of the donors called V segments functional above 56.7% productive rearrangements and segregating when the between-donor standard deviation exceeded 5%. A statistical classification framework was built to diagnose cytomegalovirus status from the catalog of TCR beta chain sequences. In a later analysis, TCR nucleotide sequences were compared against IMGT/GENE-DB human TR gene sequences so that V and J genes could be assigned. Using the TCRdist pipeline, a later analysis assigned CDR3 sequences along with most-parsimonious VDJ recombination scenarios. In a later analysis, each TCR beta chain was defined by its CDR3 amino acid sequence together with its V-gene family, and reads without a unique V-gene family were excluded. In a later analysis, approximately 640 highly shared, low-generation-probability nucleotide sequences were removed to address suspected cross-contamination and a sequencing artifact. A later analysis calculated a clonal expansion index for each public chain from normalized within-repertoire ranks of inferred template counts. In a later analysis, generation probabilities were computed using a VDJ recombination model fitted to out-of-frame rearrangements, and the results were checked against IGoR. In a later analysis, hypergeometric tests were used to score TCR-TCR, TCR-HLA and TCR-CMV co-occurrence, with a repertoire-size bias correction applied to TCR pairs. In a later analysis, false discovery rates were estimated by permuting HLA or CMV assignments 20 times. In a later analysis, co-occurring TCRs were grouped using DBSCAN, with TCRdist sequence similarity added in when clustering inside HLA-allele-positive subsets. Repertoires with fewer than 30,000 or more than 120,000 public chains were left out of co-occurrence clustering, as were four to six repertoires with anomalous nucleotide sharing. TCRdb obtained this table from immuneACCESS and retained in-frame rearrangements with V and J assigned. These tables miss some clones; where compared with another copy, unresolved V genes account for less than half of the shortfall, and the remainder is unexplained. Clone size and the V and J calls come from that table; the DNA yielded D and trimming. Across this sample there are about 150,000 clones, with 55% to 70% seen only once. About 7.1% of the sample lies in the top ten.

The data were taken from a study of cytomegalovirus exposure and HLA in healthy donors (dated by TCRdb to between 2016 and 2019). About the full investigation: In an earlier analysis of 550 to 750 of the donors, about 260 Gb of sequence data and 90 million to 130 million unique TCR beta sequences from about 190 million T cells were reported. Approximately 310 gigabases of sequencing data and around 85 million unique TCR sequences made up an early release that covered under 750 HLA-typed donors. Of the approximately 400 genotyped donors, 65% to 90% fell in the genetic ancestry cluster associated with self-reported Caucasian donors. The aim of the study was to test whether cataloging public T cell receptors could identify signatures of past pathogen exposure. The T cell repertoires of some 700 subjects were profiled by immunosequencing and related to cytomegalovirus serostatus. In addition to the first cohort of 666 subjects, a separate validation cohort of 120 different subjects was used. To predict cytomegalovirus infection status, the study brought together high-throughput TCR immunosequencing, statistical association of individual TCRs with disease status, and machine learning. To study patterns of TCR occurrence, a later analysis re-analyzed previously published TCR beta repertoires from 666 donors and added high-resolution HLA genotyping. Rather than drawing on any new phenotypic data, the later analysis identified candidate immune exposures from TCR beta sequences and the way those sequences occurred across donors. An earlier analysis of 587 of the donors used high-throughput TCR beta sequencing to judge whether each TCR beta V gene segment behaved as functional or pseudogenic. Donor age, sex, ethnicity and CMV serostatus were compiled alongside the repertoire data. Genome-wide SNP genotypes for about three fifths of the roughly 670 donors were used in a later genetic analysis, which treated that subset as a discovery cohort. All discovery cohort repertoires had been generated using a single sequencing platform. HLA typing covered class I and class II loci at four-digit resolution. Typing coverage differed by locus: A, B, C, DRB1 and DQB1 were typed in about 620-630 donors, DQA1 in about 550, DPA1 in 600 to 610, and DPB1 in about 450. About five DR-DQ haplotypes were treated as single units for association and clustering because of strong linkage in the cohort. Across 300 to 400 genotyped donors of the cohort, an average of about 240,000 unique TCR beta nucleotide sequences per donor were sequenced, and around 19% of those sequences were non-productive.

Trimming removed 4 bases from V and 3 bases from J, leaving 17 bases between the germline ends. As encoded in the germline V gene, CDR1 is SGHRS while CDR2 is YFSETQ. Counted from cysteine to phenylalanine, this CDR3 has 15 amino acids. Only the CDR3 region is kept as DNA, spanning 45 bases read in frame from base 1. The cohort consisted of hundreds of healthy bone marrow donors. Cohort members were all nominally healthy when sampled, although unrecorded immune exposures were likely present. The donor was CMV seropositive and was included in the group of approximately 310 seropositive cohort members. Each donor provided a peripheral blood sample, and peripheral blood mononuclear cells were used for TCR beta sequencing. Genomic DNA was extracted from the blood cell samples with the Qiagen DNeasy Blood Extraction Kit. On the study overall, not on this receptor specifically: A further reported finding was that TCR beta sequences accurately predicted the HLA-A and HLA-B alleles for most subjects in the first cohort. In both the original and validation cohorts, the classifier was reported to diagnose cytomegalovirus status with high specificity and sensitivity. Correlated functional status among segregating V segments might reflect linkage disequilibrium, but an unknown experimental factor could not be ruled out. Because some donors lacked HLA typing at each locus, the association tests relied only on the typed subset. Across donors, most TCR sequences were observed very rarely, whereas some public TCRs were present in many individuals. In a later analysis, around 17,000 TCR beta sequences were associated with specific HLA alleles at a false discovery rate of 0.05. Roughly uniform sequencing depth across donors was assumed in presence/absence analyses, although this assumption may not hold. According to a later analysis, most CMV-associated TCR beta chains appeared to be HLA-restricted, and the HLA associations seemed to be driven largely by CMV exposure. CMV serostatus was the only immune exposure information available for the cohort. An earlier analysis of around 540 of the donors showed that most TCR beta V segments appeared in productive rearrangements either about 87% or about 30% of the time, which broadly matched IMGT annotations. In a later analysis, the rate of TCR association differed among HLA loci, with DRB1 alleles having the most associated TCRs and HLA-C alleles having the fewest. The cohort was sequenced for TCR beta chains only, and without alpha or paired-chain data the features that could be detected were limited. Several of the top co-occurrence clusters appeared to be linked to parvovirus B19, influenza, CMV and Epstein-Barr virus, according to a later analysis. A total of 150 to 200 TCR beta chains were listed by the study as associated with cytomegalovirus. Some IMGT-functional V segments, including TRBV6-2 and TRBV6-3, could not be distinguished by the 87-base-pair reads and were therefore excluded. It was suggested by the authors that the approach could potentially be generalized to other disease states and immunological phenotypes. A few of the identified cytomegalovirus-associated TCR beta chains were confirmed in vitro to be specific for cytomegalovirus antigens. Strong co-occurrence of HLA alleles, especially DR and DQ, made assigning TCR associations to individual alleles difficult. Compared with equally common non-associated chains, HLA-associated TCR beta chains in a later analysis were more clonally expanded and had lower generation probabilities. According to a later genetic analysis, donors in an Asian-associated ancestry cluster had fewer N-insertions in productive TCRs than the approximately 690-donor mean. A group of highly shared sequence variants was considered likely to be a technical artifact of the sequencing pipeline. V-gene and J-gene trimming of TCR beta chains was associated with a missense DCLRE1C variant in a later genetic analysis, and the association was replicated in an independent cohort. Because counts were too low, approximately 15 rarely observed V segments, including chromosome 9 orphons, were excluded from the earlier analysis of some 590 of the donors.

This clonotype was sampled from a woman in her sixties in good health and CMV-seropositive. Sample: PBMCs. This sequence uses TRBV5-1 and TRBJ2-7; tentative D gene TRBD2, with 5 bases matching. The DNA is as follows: TGCGCCAGCAGCGTAAACGGCGGAGGTGACTACGAGCAGTACTTC. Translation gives CASSVNGGGDYEQYF.